There are a few counts of the clone carrying this TCR beta chain. This record belongs to a study of type 1 regulatory T cells. At the level of the study: This in vitro CD4 product, T-allo10, is enriched for Tr1 cells and alloantigen-specific.

TCRdb redid the calling of the reads with MiXCR, one entry per CDR3 protein. Counted here are approximately 90,000 distinct CDR3 sequences, 31% occurring once; the ten biggest clones make up about 2%. Sequenced material: CD4+ T cells, either the whole sample or a sorted fraction (not recorded which). The clonotype comes from a human donor in good health.

The CDR3 loop is CASSPTSGPGNEQFF. CDR3 DNA sequence: TGTGCCAGCAGCCCAACTAGCGGGCCCGGGAATGAGCAGTTCTTC. This chain connects TRBV13 to TRBJ2-1; 9 nucleotides match TRBD2. The V segment lost 5 bases and the J segment 7 bases; nucleotides outside the gene matches: 9. The length of the CDR3 is 15 residues. The germline gives CDR1 PRHDT, CDR2 FYEKMQ (reference sequence).